A selection of T cell receptor beta chains follows, all from one sample in a study of OX40 agonist ivuxolimab in advanced cancers. Assay used: immunoSEQ multiplex PCR; TCRdb lists only in-frame clones, some missing. The sample lists about 60,000 clones; about 88% were seen once. The sample consisted of CD4+ or CD8+ T cells sorted from blood, taken in a trial of the OX40 agonist ivuxolimab. These receptors were obtained from an adult with an advanced solid tumor such as melanoma, head and neck, liver or kidney cancer. CDR3s include the opening cysteine and the closing phenylalanine or tryptophan. Each record gives: clone size, J gene, D gene, V gene, CDR3 length, CDR3 DNA, CDR3 protein. A D gene is named only where the DNA matches it firmly. Expanded clones are given a class, and other clones once, few, many or no size at all.

clone_size: .
j_call: TRBJ1-3
d_call: .
v_call: TRBV9
cdr3_length: 17
cdr3_nt: TGTGCCAGCAGCGTATCCCCGACCGGCTCTACTGGAAACACCATATATTTT
cdr3_aa: CASSVSPTGSTGNTIYF

clone_size: .
j_call: TRBJ2-7
d_call: .
v_call: TRBV7-3
cdr3_length: 12
cdr3_nt: TGTGCCACACCACCGAGCTCCTACGAGCAGTACTTC
cdr3_aa: CATPPSSYEQYF

clone_size: .
j_call: TRBJ2-1
d_call: .
v_call: TRBV30
cdr3_length: 13
cdr3_nt: TGTGCCTGGAAAACCGGGGACCACAATGAGCAGTTCTTC
cdr3_aa: CAWKTGDHNEQFF

clone_size: .
j_call: TRBJ2-7
d_call: TRBD1
v_call: TRBV18
cdr3_length: 15
cdr3_nt: TGTGCCAGCTCACCAGGGACAGGGGAGTCCTACGAGCAGTACTTC
cdr3_aa: CASSPGTGESYEQYF

clone_size: .
j_call: TRBJ2-7
d_call: .
v_call: TRBV5-6
cdr3_length: 15
cdr3_nt: TGTGCCAGCAGCTGGGGGATAGAAAAGAGGTACGAGCAGTACTTC
cdr3_aa: CASSWGIEKRYEQYF

clone_size: .
j_call: TRBJ1-1
d_call: .
v_call: TRBV11-3
cdr3_length: 14
cdr3_nt: TGTGCCAGCAGCTCCCAGGGAGATTACACTGAAGCTTTCTTT
cdr3_aa: CASSSQGDYTEAFF

clone_size: few
j_call: TRBJ1-5
d_call: TRBD1
v_call: TRBV6-1
cdr3_length: 17
cdr3_nt: TGTGCCAGCAGTGAAACCGGACAGGGAGTCGTTAATCAGCCCCAGCATTTT
cdr3_aa: CASSETGQGVVNQPQHF

clone_size: .
j_call: TRBJ1-4
d_call: .
v_call: TRBV7-2
cdr3_length: 13
cdr3_nt: TGTGCCAGCAGCTTAGTCCTGGGGGAAAAACTGTTTTTT
cdr3_aa: CASSLVLGEKLFF

clone_size: .
j_call: TRBJ2-7
d_call: .
v_call: TRBV18
cdr3_length: 14
cdr3_nt: TGTGCCAGCTCGGCAGGGGCGGCGACCGGCGAGCAGTACTTC
cdr3_aa: CASSAGAATGEQYF

clone_size: .
j_call: TRBJ2-7
d_call: .
v_call: TRBV7-9
cdr3_length: 17
cdr3_nt: TGTGCCAGCAGCTTAGCGGGCGGGGTTGTATCTTCAGACGAGCAGTACTTC
cdr3_aa: CASSLAGGVVSSDEQYF

clone_size: .
j_call: TRBJ2-1
d_call: TRBD2
v_call: TRBV7-8
cdr3_length: 12
cdr3_nt: TGTGCCAGCAGCTCGAGCGGGGGGGAGCAGTTCTTC
cdr3_aa: CASSSSGGEQFF

clone_size: .
j_call: TRBJ1-5
d_call: .
v_call: TRBV4-1
cdr3_length: 14
cdr3_nt: TGCGCCAGCAGCCAAGATCAGCTGGGACAGCCCCAGCATTTT
cdr3_aa: CASSQDQLGQPQHF

clone_size: .
j_call: TRBJ2-4
d_call: .
v_call: TRBV20-1
cdr3_length: 11
cdr3_nt: TGCAGTGCTAGGGAGAGGAACATTCAGTACTTC
cdr3_aa: CSARERNIQYF